This TCR beta chain was sequenced in a study of blood T cell repertoires in COVID-19. Profiled with immunoSEQ multiplex PCR; TCRdb holds only in-frame clones, not every one. The sample has 350,000 to 450,000 clones; 91% are singletons. The CDR3 runs to 16 residues. V was clipped by 5 bases and J by 4 bases; unmatched bases: 6. Germline lookup yields CDR1 PRHDT and CDR2 FYEKMQ (reference sequence). Sequenced material: PBMCs or T cells enriched from blood (not recorded which). The sequence came from a woman in her 40s who had been exposed to COVID-19. The rearrangement uses TRBV13 and TRBJ2-5; 14 bases map to TRBD2. This chain's CDR3 is CASSAQTSGRGETQYF. The CDR3 DNA follows: TGTGCCAGCAGCGCACAGACTAGCGGGAGGGGAGAGACCCAGTACTTC.